These T cell receptor beta chains were read from a single sample in a study of Graves' ophthalmopathy and Graves' hyperthyroidism. TCRdb recomputed calls from the multiplex PCR reads with MiXCR, one row per CDR3 protein. The sample lists some 1.1 million distinct CDR3 sequences, about 40% seen once, with 11% in the top ten. The sample taken for sequencing was peripheral blood or thyroid tissue (not recorded which). These receptors all come from an adult man with Graves' hyperthyroidism. Both conserved end residues are part of each CDR3. The D gene is left open where the match is weak. Size tells how often a clone was seen (once, few, many) or the class of an expanded clone, and some rows leave it out.

j_call | cdr3_length | v_call | clone_size | d_call | cdr3_aa | cdr3_nt
TRBJ1-4 | 15 | TRBV7-6 | - | - | CASSLVMGPNEKLFF | TGTGCCAGCAGCTTAGTGATGGGGCCTAATGAAAAACTGTTTTTT
TRBJ1-2 | 13 | TRBV20-1 | - | - | CSARPRSNYGYTF | TGCAGTGCCCGACCCAGGAGTAACTATGGCTACACCTTC
TRBJ1-1 | 16 | TRBV7-2 | many | TRBD1 | CASSLRTGGSATEAFF | TGTGCCAGCAGCCTAAGGACAGGGGGGTCGGCCACTGAAGCTTTCTTT
TRBJ2-5 | 15 | TRBV7-8 | many | - | CASSPEWVRQETQYF | TGTGCCAGCAGCCCCGAATGGGTCCGGCAAGAGACCCAGTACTTC
TRBJ1-1 | 15 | TRBV20-1 | - | TRBD1 | CSARDFGTETSEAFF | TGCAGTGCTAGAGATTTCGGGACAGAGACCTCAGAAGCTTTCTTT
TRBJ2-2 | 11 | TRBV2 | - | - | CASTAGRELFF | TGTGCCAGCACGGCGGGGAGGGAGCTGTTTTTT
TRBJ2-3 | 14 | TRBV29-1 | - | TRBD2 | CSVVSGGRTDTQYF | TGCAGCGTTGTATCGGGAGGGAGAACAGATACGCAGTATTTT
TRBJ2-7 | 16 | TRBV10-3 | - | TRBD2 | CASRTTSGGFSYEQYF | TGTGCCAGTCGAACCACCAGCGGGGGTTTCTCCTACGAGCAGTACTTC
TRBJ2-7 | 13 | TRBV9 | - | - | CASSFVGLDEQYF | TGTGCCAGCAGTTTCGTGGGACTGGATGAGCAGTACTTC
TRBJ2-2 | 15 | TRBV19 | few | - | CASSIAGSRPGELFF | TGTGCCAGTAGTATAGCGGGTTCGAGGCCCGGGGAGCTGTTTTTT
TRBJ1-2 | 16 | TRBV7-2 | - | - | CASSLKGKTGRYGYTF | TGTGCCAGCAGCTTAAAGGGGAAAACAGGACGTTATGGCTACACCTTC
TRBJ2-2 | 13 | TRBV25-1 | once | - | CASRSSYSGELFF | TGTGCCAGCAGATCTTCTTACTCCGGGGAGCTGTTTTTT
TRBJ1-2 | 11 | TRBV2 | many | - | CASRGQGGYTF | TGTGCCAGCAGGGGGCAGGGAGGCTACACCTTC
TRBJ1-3 | 17 | TRBV7-2 | once | - | CASSSDGILGSGNTIYF | TGTGCCAGCAGCTCCGACGGAATCCTTGGCTCTGGAAACACCATATATTTT
TRBJ1-1 | 10 | TRBV7-9 | - | - | CASSQIEAFF | TGTGCCAGCAGCCAGATTGAAGCTTTCTTT
TRBJ1-2 | 14 | TRBV6-5 | few | - | CASSYAGVNYGYTF | TGTGCCAGCAGTTACGCAGGGGTGAACTATGGCTACACCTTC
TRBJ2-5 | 13 | TRBV11-2 | many | - | CASSLARMETQYF | TGTGCCAGCAGCTTAGCCAGGATGGAGACCCAGTACTTC
TRBJ2-5 | 15 | TRBV29-1 | - | TRBD2 | CSVRPGGGTGETQYF | TGCAGCGTTCGCCCGGGGGGGGGCACCGGGGAGACCCAGTACTTC
TRBJ1-2 | 15 | TRBV7-2 | - | TRBD1 | CAGSLRPGTGDGYTF | TGTGCCGGCAGCCTAAGACCCGGGACAGGGGATGGCTACACCTTC
TRBJ2-7 | 15 | TRBV7-8 | many | TRBD2 | CASRPTSGALSEQYF | TGTGCCAGCAGGCCTACTAGCGGGGCCCTTAGCGAGCAGTACTTC
TRBJ2-7 | 16 | TRBV2 | few | - | CASSPQWGEESYEQYF | TGTGCCAGCAGTCCCCAATGGGGGGAAGAGTCCTACGAGCAGTACTTC
TRBJ2-5 | 14 | TRBV5-1 | - | TRBD1 | CASMDRGGKETQYF | TGCGCCAGCATGGACAGGGGGGGGAAAGAGACCCAGTACTTC
TRBJ2-7 | 15 | TRBV5-1 | many | TRBD2 | CASSQTGTSSREQYF | TGCGCCAGCAGCCAAACCGGGACTAGTTCGCGGGAGCAGTACTTC
TRBJ1-2 | 15 | TRBV6-2/TRBV6-3 | few | - | CASTQRSGNHYGYTF | TGTGCCAGCACTCAACGGTCGGGGAACCACTATGGCTACACCTTC
TRBJ1-1 | 14 | TRBV7-9 | many | - | CASSLEARTREAFF | TGTGCCAGCAGCTTAGAGGCCCGTACACGGGAAGCTTTCTTT
TRBJ2-5 | 15 | TRBV20-1 | few | - | CSARDNQGSFGTQYF | TGCAGTGCTAGAGATAACCAGGGGAGTTTTGGGACCCAGTACTTC
TRBJ1-2 | 13 | TRBV20-1 | many | - | CSADPGSNYGYTF | TGCAGTGCCGATCCAGGATCTAACTATGGCTACACCTTC
TRBJ1-3 | 11 | TRBV7-2 | - | - | CASTPRDTIYF | TGTGCCAGCACCCCCCGGGACACCATATATTTT
TRBJ1-6 | 15 | TRBV7-8 | - | TRBD1 | CASRPGTGGTSPLHF | TGTGCCAGCAGGCCTGGGACAGGGGGCACTTCACCCCTCCACTTT
TRBJ1-1 | 14 | TRBV10-3 | - | TRBD1 | CASRQGSGNTEAFF | TGTGCCAGCAGACAGGGCTCTGGAAACACTGAAGCTTTCTTT
TRBJ2-7 | 16 | TRBV6-1 | - | - | CASSARLRSISYEQYF | TGTGCCAGCAGTGCTAGATTGCGATCCATCTCCTACGAGCAGTACTTC
TRBJ2-2 | 17 | TRBV9 | few | TRBD1 | CASSENPGQENTGELFF | TGTGCCAGCAGCGAGAACCCGGGACAGGAGAACACCGGGGAGCTGTTTTTT
TRBJ2-7 | 14 | TRBV19 | - | TRBD1 | CASRGTGRIDEQYF | TGTGCCAGTAGGGGGACAGGCCGAATAGACGAGCAGTACTTC
TRBJ1-6 | 15 | TRBV7-9 | - | TRBD1 | CASSSQGANNSPLHF | TGTGCCAGCAGCTCCCAGGGGGCTAATAATTCACCCCTCCACTTT
TRBJ1-2 | 15 | TRBV12-3/TRBV12-4 | few | - | CASSLSGPYNYGYTF | TGTGCCAGCAGTTTATCAGGACCATACAACTATGGCTACACCTTC
TRBJ2-7 | 14 | TRBV10-2 | many | - | CASSESWGEYEQYF | TGCGCCAGCAGTGAGTCATGGGGCGAGTACGAGCAGTACTTC
TRBJ2-7 | 13 | TRBV15 | - | TRBD1 | CATSREGQGQQYF | TGTGCCACCAGCAGAGAGGGACAGGGGCAGCAGTACTTC
TRBJ1-6 | 13 | TRBV20-1 | - | TRBD1 | CSAPGQGYSPLHF | TGCAGTGCTCCGGGACAGGGTTATTCACCCCTCCACTTT
TRBJ2-5 | 16 | TRBV4-3 | - | - | CASSQDFQGKVEAQYF | TGCGCCAGCAGCCAAGATTTTCAGGGAAAGGTAGAGGCCCAGTACTTC
TRBJ1-1 | 13 | TRBV29-1 | many | - | CSATWGVSTEAFF | TGCAGCGCCACGTGGGGGGTGAGCACTGAAGCTTTCTTT
TRBJ1-1 | 14 | TRBV15 | many | - | CATSRGRYNTEAFF | TGTGCCACCAGCAGAGGCCGATACAACACTGAAGCTTTCTTT
TRBJ2-5 | 14 | TRBV29-1 | once | - | CSVGHREGQETQYF | TGCAGCGTCGGTCATCGCGAGGGGCAAGAGACCCAGTACTTC
TRBJ1-5 | 18 | TRBV12-3/TRBV12-4 | few | TRBD1 | CASSLVPGTGVHNQPQHF | TGTGCCAGCAGTTTAGTCCCTGGGACAGGGGTTCACAATCAGCCCCAGCATTTT
TRBJ2-7 | 16 | TRBV5-1 | few | TRBD1 | CASSWGDRVMIYEQYF | TGCGCCAGCAGCTGGGGGGACAGGGTGATGATCTACGAGCAGTACTTC